This T cell receptor beta chain originates from a study of cytomegalovirus exposure and HLA in healthy donors. Trimming left V 0 bases short and J 1 base short, with 3 bases between. CDR3 size: 13 residues. The germline CDR1 and CDR2 sequences are LGHNA and YSLEER. Whole-study results and caveats: Equally common other TCR beta chains were less clonally expanded than HLA-associated ones, a later analysis found. At a 0.05 false discovery rate, a later analysis found over 15,000 TCR beta sequences to be associated with HLA alleles.

Researchers ran the PCR with 60 Vbeta and 13 Jbeta primers. Sequenced by immunoSEQ multiplex PCR; TCRdb stores in-frame clones only, minus some. The specimen's table records around 100,000 clones. For this clone: Its matching antigen is unknown. Additional DNA sequences in this sample encode the identical CDR3.

The chain links TRBV4-3 to TRBJ1-1, with D hard to call. The clonotype comes from a man aged 25-45 years in good health and CMV-seronegative. The sequencing input was PBMCs. The CDR3 is CASSQDRNTEAFF. For the CDR3, the DNA is TGCGCCAGCAGCCAAGATCGGAACACTGAAGCTTTCTTT.